Below, 8 T cell receptor beta chains from the same sample are listed, as sequenced in a study of T cell changes during pregnancy in multiple sclerosis. Repertoires were generated with immunoSEQ multiplex PCR, while TCRdb's copy carries only in-frame clones and drops some. The table records 90,000 or so clones, approximately 89% of them present only once. Material: peripheral blood, obtained in the first trimester of pregnancy. The receptors were sampled from a female donor in good health, enrolled as a control in a pregnancy study.

This chain joins TRBV19 and TRBJ1-1, with TRBD1 identical over 9 bases. The CDR3 is made up of 14 amino acids. The junction had 17 bases not matched to a gene; V was cut back by 9 bases and J by 12 bases. Germline values: CDR1 LNHDA, CDR2 SQIVND (reference sequence). The CDR3 DNA reads TGTGCCAGCTTGCGGAAAGGACAGGGGACCGAACCTTTCTTT. This gives the protein CASLRKGQGTEPFF.

The chain employs TRBV13 and TRBJ2-4; D gene ambiguous. V was trimmed by 5 bases and J by 4 bases, leaving 12 bases between them. This CDR3 contains 14 residues. The germline CDR1 and CDR2 sequences are PRHDT and FYEKMQ (reference sequence). This CDR3 reads CASSAPYKKNIQYF. DNA for the CDR3: TGTGCCAGCAGCGCCCCTTACAAGAAAAACATTCAGTACTTC.

The chain recombines TRBV5-1 with TRBJ2-7; tentative D call: TRBD1 (6 bases). Germline V gene lookup returns CDR1 SGHRS and CDR2 YFSETQ. The ends were cut back, 0 bases at V and 4 bases at J, with 8 bases in the middle. The CDR3 has 13 residues. The CDR3 DNA is TGCGCCAGCAGCTTGGGAGGGGGTTACGAGCAGTACTTC. Translation gives CASSLGGGYEQYF.

This chain uses TRBV6-5 with TRBJ2-7; D is perhaps TRBD1 (6 bases). The CDR3 totals 15 residues. Trimming removed 6 bases from V and 1 base from J, with 16 bases in between. CDR1 and CDR2 (germline): MNHEY, SVGAGI. Here the CDR3 DNA reads TGTGCCAGCAGGACTTCTTACAGGGCGTCCTACGAGCAGTACTTC. Amino acids: CASRTSYRASYEQYF.

The chain employs TRBV5-5 and TRBJ2-2, with 9 bases that match TRBD1. Germline V CDR1 and CDR2: SGHKS, YYEKEE (reference sequence). This CDR3 spans 14 amino acids. V gave up 7 bases and J gave up 6 bases; unmatched junction bases: 7. As DNA, the CDR3 is TGTGCCAGCTCGGACAGGGGTTCCGCCGGGGAGCTGTTTTTT. It specifies CASSDRGSAGELFF.

This chain uses TRBV2 with TRBJ2-1; 7 nucleotides line up with TRBD1. Germline CDR1 SNHLY, CDR2 FYNNEI. J gave up 4 bases and V 7 bases, and 7 bases lay outside the gene matches. The CDR3 totals 14 residues. The CDR3 reads CASKTGDRYNEQFF. CDR3 sequence (DNA): TGTGCCAGCAAAACAGGGGATCGGTACAATGAGCAGTTCTTC.

The table lists this clone with a few counts. V and J are TRBV7-9 and TRBJ1-6; 7 nucleotides agree with TRBD1. J lost 9 bases, V lost 4 bases, and 9 bases had no gene match. Germline-derived CDR1 and CDR2 are SEHNR and FQNEAQ (reference sequence). The CDR3 is 15 residues long. The CDR3 loop is CASSSPTGFGSPLHF. The CDR3 DNA follows: TGTGCCAGCAGCTCACCGACAGGGTTCGGTTCACCCCTCCACTTT.

The chain links TRBV5-6 to TRBJ1-5; weak D call: TRBD1 (5 bases). CDR1 and CDR2 (germline): SGHDT, YYEEEE. V gave up 1 base and J gave up 6 bases, with 11 bases separating them. CDR3 length: 14 amino acids. The CDR3 DNA follows: TGTGCCAGCAGCTTGTGGGGGGTGATTCAGCCCCAGCATTTT. Its translation: CASSLWGVIQPQHF. The full variable domain, rest sourced from reference TRBV5-6 and TRBJ1-5, is DAGVTQSPTHLIKTRGQQVTLRCSPKSGHDTVSWYQQALGQGPQFIFQYYEEEERQRGNFPDRFSGHQFPNYSSELNVNALLLGDSALYLCASSLWGVIQPQHFGDGTRLSIL.